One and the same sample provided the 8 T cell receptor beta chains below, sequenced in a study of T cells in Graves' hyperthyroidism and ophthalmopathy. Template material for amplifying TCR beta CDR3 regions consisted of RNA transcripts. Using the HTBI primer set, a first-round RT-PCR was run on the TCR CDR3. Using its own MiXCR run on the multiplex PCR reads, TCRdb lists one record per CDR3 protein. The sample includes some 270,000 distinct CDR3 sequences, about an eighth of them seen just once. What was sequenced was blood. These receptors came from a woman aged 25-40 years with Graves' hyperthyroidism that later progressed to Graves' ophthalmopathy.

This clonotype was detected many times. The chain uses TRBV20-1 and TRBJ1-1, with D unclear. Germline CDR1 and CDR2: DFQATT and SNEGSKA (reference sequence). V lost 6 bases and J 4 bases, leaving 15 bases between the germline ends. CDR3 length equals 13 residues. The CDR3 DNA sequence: TGCAGTGCCCCAGGACCCAGTGTCACTGAAGCTTTCTTT. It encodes CSAPGPSVTEAFF.

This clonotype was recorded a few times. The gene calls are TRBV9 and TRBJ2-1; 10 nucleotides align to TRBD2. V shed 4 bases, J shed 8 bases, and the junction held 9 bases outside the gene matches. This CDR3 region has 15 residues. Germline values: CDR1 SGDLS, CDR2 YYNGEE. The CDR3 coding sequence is TGTGCCAGCAGCCCCGCTAGCGGGAGTTCCCATGAGCAGTTCTTC. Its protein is CASSPASGSSHEQFF. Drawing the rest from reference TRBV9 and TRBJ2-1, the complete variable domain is DSGVTQTPKHLITATGQRVTLRCSPRSGDLSVYWYQQSLDQGLQFLIQYYNGEERAKGNILERFSAQQFPDLHSELNLSSLELGDSALYFCASSPASGSSHEQFFGPGTRLTVL.

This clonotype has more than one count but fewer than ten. CDR3 DNA sequence: TGTGCCAGCAGCTTAGAGGGAAGCGAAGAGACCCAGTACTTC. It encodes CASSLEGSEETQYF. V and J are TRBV7-9 and TRBJ2-5; D uncertain. Per the germline V gene, CDR1 is SEHNR and CDR2 is FQNEAQ (reference sequence). The CDR3 is 14 residues long. V dropped 1 base and J dropped 3 bases, with 9 bases sitting between them.

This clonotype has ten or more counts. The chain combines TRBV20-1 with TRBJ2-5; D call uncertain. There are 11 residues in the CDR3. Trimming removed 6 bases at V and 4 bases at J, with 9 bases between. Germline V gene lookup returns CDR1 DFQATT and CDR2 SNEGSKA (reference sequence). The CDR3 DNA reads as TGCAGTGCCCCCCCCCGAGAGACCCAGTACTTC. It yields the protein CSAPPRETQYF.

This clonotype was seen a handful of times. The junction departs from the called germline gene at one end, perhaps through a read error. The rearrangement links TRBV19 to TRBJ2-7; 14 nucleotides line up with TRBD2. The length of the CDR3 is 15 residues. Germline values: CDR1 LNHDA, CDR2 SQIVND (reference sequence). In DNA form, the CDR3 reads TGTGCCGGTAGCACAAAGGGACTAGCGGGAGACGAGCAGTACTTC. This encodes CAGSTKGLAGDEQYF.

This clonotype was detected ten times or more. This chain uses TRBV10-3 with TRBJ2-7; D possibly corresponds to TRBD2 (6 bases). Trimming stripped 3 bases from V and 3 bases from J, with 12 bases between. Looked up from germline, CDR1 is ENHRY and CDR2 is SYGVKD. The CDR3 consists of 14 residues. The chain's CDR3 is CAISEQEEGYEQYF. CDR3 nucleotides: TGTGCCATCAGTGAACAGGAGGAGGGCTACGAGCAGTACTTC.

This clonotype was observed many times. This chain's CDR3 is CAIREGAKNTEAFF. Written as DNA, the CDR3 is TGTGCCATCAGGGAGGGGGCGAAGAACACTGAAGCTTTCTTT. The V and J genes are TRBV10-3 and TRBJ1-1, with TRBD1 matching 7 bases. V gave up 6 bases and J gave up 1 base; unmatched junction bases: 5. CDR1 is ENHRY, CDR2 SYGVKD, per germline. This CDR3 contains 14 residues.

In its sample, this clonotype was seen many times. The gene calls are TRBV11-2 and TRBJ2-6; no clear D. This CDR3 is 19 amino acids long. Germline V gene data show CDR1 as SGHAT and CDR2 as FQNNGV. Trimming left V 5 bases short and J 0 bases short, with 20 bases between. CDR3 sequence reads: CASSPSLLFYLSGANVLTF. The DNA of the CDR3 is TGTGCCAGCAGCCCCTCTCTTTTGTTCTACCTCTCTGGGGCCAACGTCCTGACTTTC. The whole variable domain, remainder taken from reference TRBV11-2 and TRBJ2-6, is EAGVAQSPRYKIIEKRQSVAFWCNPISGHATLYWYQQILGQGPKLLIQFQNNGVVDDSQLPKDRFSAERLKGVDSTLKIQPAKLEDSAVYLCASSPSLLFYLSGANVLTFGAGSRLTVL.